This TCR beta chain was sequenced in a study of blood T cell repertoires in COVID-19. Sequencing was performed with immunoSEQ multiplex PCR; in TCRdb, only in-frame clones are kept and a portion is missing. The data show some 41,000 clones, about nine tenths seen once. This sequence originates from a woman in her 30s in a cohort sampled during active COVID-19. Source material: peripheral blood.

CDR3 loop: CASSVANGMPRKQYF. Here the CDR3 DNA reads TGTGCCAGCAGCGTAGCTAACGGTATGCCTAGAAAGCAGTACTTC. This chain connects TRBV9 to TRBJ2-7; no clear D gene. The V gene's germline CDR1 is SGDLS and CDR2 YYNGEE. The CDR3 sequence is 15 residues long. Trimming removed 0 bases at V and 8 bases at J, with 18 bases between.